This paragraph reports one TCR beta chain. Antigen: not known. This record belongs to a study of T-cell memory formation after mild COVID-19. TCRdb independently ran MiXCR on the 5' RACE reads; one entry per CDR3 protein. The sample holds some 97,000 distinct CDR3 sequences, 11% seen once. General observations from the study: Clones shrinking between day 15 and 85 showed a balanced CD4/CD8 split, and those that grew later tilted toward CD4+.

The CDR3 is 13 amino acids. J was trimmed by 2 bases and V by 7 bases; bases with no gene match: 5. Germline CDR1 SQVTM, CDR2 ANQGSEA. This TCR derives from a man between 18 and 29 years old who had mild COVID-19 (a few samples of this study predate the infection). Cell type and time point are not known. The chain recombines TRBV29-1 with TRBJ2-5; 9 nucleotides line up with TRBD1. Material: PBMCs or a T cell subset sorted from them (not recorded which). The CDR3 nucleotides read TGCAGCGCGAACAGGGGGCATCAAGAGACCCAGTACTTC. It yields the protein CSANRGHQETQYF.